Below, 28 T cell receptor beta chains from the same sample are listed, as sequenced in a study of T cell responses to AZD1222 COVID-19 vaccine. Sequenced by immunoSEQ multiplex PCR; TCRdb stores in-frame clones only, minus some. The data show approximately 120,000 clones, around 89% seen once. Sequenced here: peripheral blood, sampled on day 0 of MenACWY control vaccination. The source of these receptors is an adult in good health.

In its sample, this clone was seen once. This sequence joins TRBV19 and TRBJ1-1; D remains ambiguous. Germline-derived CDR1 and CDR2 are LNHDA and SQIVND (reference sequence). This CDR3 has 14 residues. V was clipped by 6 bases and J by 0 bases, with 11 bases between them. CDR3 in amino acids: CASSTEGLNTEAFF. CDR3 bases: TGTGCCAGTAGCACCGAGGGTCTGAACACTGAAGCTTTCTTT.

J is TRBJ2-2 and V is TRBV7-6, with no clear D. The CDR3 is 13 residues long. Germline loops: CDR1 SGHVS, CDR2 FNYEAQ. The V end was cut by 4 bases, the J end by 6 bases, with 9 bases between. The CDR3 here is CASSWRSPGELFF. The DNA for the CDR3 is TGTGCCAGCAGCTGGCGCAGTCCCGGGGAGCTGTTTTTT.

The chain uses TRBV5-6 and TRBJ1-4; 10 bases fit TRBD1. Trimming took 0 bases from V and 4 from J; bases not matched to a gene: 3. The CDR3 is made up of 16 amino acids. Germline lookup yields CDR1 SGHDT and CDR2 YYEEEE. The DNA for the CDR3 is TGTGCCAGCAGCTTGGGGGACAGGGGCAATAATGAAAAACTGTTTTTT. It is translated as CASSLGDRGNNEKLFF. Together with reference TRBV5-6 and TRBJ1-4, the CDR3 gives the full variable domain: DAGVTQSPTHLIKTRGQQVTLRCSPKSGHDTVSWYQQALGQGPQFIFQYYEEEERQRGNFPDRFSGHQFPNYSSELNVNALLLGDSALYLCASSLGDRGNNEKLFFGSGTQLSVL.

The chain couples TRBV4-1 to TRBJ2-5; the D is unclear. Per germline, CDR1 MGHRA and CDR2 YSYEKL. The CDR3 has 13 residues. Between the trimmed V and J ends, which lost 3 bases and 2 bases, there was a span of 7 bases. CDR3 bases: TGCGCCAGCAGCCAGTGGAGACAAGAGACCCAGTACTTC. It encodes CASSQWRQETQYF.

V is TRBV3-1 (or the pseudogene TRBV3-2) and J is TRBJ2-7; D uncertain. From germline, CDR1 is LGHDT and CDR2 YNNKEL (reference sequence). There are 16 residues in the CDR3. V lost 0 bases to trimming and J lost 0 bases, with 12 bases between them. The CDR3 DNA reads as TGTGCCAGCAGCCAAGACCCCGGAAAGAGCTCCTACGAGCAGTACTTC. Translated: CASSQDPGKSSYEQYF.

The chain combines TRBV6-5 with TRBJ1-1, with D unclear. Germline CDR1 reads MNHEY; CDR2 reads SVGAGI. Between the trimmed V and J ends, which lost 6 bases and 10 bases, there was a span of 12 bases. The CDR3 length is 11 residues. The CDR3 sequence is CASRRGRSAFF. In DNA, the CDR3 is TGTGCCAGCAGACGCGGGAGGTCAGCTTTCTTT.

The V gene is TRBV7-3, the J gene TRBJ1-6; TRBD1 aligns across 8 bases. The CDR3 has 14 residues. Per the germline V gene, CDR1 is SGHTA and CDR2 is FQGTGA. With V trimmed by 5 bases and J by 6 bases, 3 bases remained unmatched. The CDR3 spells CASSLDRGNSPLHF. The DNA for the CDR3 is TGTGCCAGCAGCCTAGACAGGGGTAATTCACCCCTCCACTTT.

J is TRBJ2-1 and V is TRBV7-8; 15 nucleotides agree with TRBD2. Germline CDR1 is SGHVS and CDR2 is FQNEAQ. With 7 bases clipped from V and 8 bases from J, the junction kept 15 bases outside the gene matches. CDR3 size: 18 residues. The CDR3 sequence: CASNLGLAGGPYVHEQFF. As DNA, the CDR3 is TGTGCCAGCAACTTGGGACTAGCGGGAGGACCGTACGTTCATGAGCAGTTCTTC.

The rearrangement joins TRBV19 to TRBJ1-5; TRBD1 agrees at 9 bases. CDR1 is LNHDA, CDR2 SQIVND, per germline (reference sequence). The CDR3 contains 18 residues. V dropped 3 bases and J dropped 5; count of bases not matched to a gene: 14. As DNA, the CDR3 is TGTGCCAGTAGTATCGCCGGGGTTACAGGGGGCATGCATCAGCCCCAGCATTTT. Protein product: CASSIAGVTGGMHQPQHF.

The chain employs TRBV27 and TRBJ1-2; 12 bases map to TRBD1. Germline CDR1 reads MNHEY; CDR2 reads SMNVEV (reference sequence). J gave up 8 bases and V 6 bases, and 7 bases lay outside the gene matches. The CDR3 spans 14 residues. CDR3: CASRMGQGARGYTF. CDR3 nucleotide sequence: TGTGCCAGCAGAATGGGACAGGGGGCTCGAGGCTACACCTTC.

The chain links TRBV4-1 to TRBJ2-1; D remains unclear. Trimming removed 4 bases at V and 6 bases at J, with 10 bases between. The length of the CDR3 is 13 residues. CDR1 and CDR2 (germline): MGHRA, YSYEKL. The DNA for the CDR3 is TGCGCCAGCAGCCCGGTCGGTCTCAATGAGCAGTTCTTC. Translation gives CASSPVGLNEQFF.

This sequence joins TRBV5-4 and TRBJ2-7; tentative D call: TRBD1 (5 bases). V was clipped by 0 bases and J by 0 bases, with 13 bases between them. This CDR3 has 16 amino acids. Germline-derived CDR1 and CDR2 are SGHNT and YYREEE (reference sequence). The CDR3 spells CASSLVHSRGSYEQYF. As DNA, the CDR3 is TGTGCCAGCAGCTTGGTCCATTCAAGGGGCTCCTACGAGCAGTACTTC.

The chain employs TRBV11-2 and TRBJ1-1; 10 positions match TRBD1. Germline V gene lookup returns CDR1 SGHAT and CDR2 FQNNGV. V was pared by 6 bases and J by 4 bases, with 5 bases of the junction left unmatched. The CDR3 length is 14 residues. The CDR3 here is CASRPGTGATEAFF. The CDR3 coding sequence is TGTGCCAGCAGGCCGGGGACAGGGGCCACTGAAGCTTTCTTT.

The V and J genes are TRBV5-4 and TRBJ1-2; D is ambiguous. Germline lookup yields CDR1 SGHNT and CDR2 YYREEE (reference sequence). This CDR3 spans 14 amino acids. V gave up 1 base and J gave up 8 bases, with 15 bases separating them. The CDR3 sequence is CASSLPSRELGYTF. CDR3 nucleotides: TGTGCCAGCAGCTTGCCATCGCGAGAGCTGGGCTACACCTTC.

The chain links TRBV7-3 to TRBJ1-1, with D hard to call. Between the trimmed V and J ends, which lost 1 base and 0 bases, there was a span of 9 bases. Germline V lookup: CDR1 SGHTA, CDR2 FQGTGA. CDR3 size: 15 residues. The CDR3 spells CASSLNPGLNTEAFF. The CDR3 DNA sequence: TGTGCCAGCAGCTTAAATCCAGGTCTGAACACTGAAGCTTTCTTT.

The chain uses TRBV7-3 and TRBJ1-1; D is unresolved. This CDR3 region has 13 residues. Germline CDR1 is SGHTA and CDR2 is FQGTGA. Trimming took 4 bases from V and 3 from J, leaving 9 bases between them. DNA for the CDR3: TGTGCCAGCAGCTCGTTGGCCGACACTGAAGCTTTCTTT. Amino acid sequence: CASSSLADTEAFF. Full variable domain (missing parts from reference TRBV7-3 and TRBJ1-1): GAGVSQTPSNKVTEKGKYVELRCDPISGHTALYWYRQSLGQGPEFLIYFQGTGAADDSGLPNDRFFAVRPEGSVSTLKIQRTERGDSAVYLCASSSLADTEAFFGQGTRLTVV.

In this sample, this clone turned up once. The rearrangement uses TRBV6-2 or TRBV6-3 and TRBJ2-5; TRBD2 aligns across 13 bases. The CDR3 is made up of 18 amino acids. Trimming removed 5 bases from V and 2 bases from J; junction bases left unmatched: 11. CDR1 and CDR2 from the germline V gene are MNHEY and SVGEGT. In DNA form, the CDR3 reads TGTGCCAGCAGTACCAGACTAGCGGGAGGCCGAATTCAAGAGACCCAGTACTTC. This codes for CASSTRLAGGRIQETQYF.

This clone has a handful of counts. The rearrangement uses TRBV4-3 and TRBJ2-1; D perhaps matches TRBD2 (5 bases). Germline V CDR1 and CDR2: LGHNA, YSLEER. The CDR3 extends over 14 amino acids. V was clipped by 11 bases and J by 7 bases, with 21 bases between them. For the CDR3, the DNA is TGCGCCCCCCGCCCCCGGGGTAGCTCAAATGAGCAGTTCTTC. Amino acids: CAPRPRGSSNEQFF.

This clone was detected once. This sequence joins TRBV28 and TRBJ2-3, with 12 positions matching TRBD2. J lost 6 bases, V lost 6 bases, and 7 bases had no gene match. Germline assignment: CDR1 MDHEN and CDR2 SYDVKM. This CDR3 comprises 15 residues. CDR3 DNA sequence: TGTGCCAGCAGAGGTCTAGCGGGAGGGCGGGATACGCAGTATTTT. Translating it yields CASRGLAGGRDTQYF.

This chain uses TRBV5-1 with TRBJ2-4; 11 bases align to TRBD1. Germline trimming cut 4 bases from V and 9 bases from J; bases unmatched to any gene: 9. Germline CDR1 and CDR2: SGHRS and YFSETQ. The CDR3 sequence is 15 residues long. The CDR3 DNA follows: TGCGCCAGCAGCGCGCGGACAGGGGGCGAGGGCATTCAGTACTTC. This sequence encodes CASSARTGGEGIQYF.

The chain joins TRBV25-1 to TRBJ2-7, with TRBD1 matching over 11 bases. V trimming: 4 bases; J trimming: 4 bases; junction bases outside the gene matches: 6. The germline CDR1 and CDR2 sequences are MGHDK and SYGVNS. The CDR3 extends over 15 amino acids. CDR3 coding DNA: TGTGCCAGCAGTGGGGGACAGGGGGACCCTTACGAGCAGTACTTC. Protein product: CASSGGQGDPYEQYF.

The chain is built from TRBV7-8 and TRBJ2-7; D gene ambiguous. The CDR3 runs 12 residues. V lost 5 bases and J lost 5, with 10 bases in between. Germline CDR1 SGHVS, CDR2 FQNEAQ. CDR3 amino acids: CASSPSTNEQYF. For the CDR3, the DNA is TGTGCCAGCAGCCCCTCAACGAACGAGCAGTACTTC. The whole variable domain, remainder taken from reference TRBV7-8 and TRBJ2-7, is GAGVSQSPRYKVAKRGQDVALRCDPISGHVSLFWYQQALGQGPEFLTYFQNEAQLDKSGLPSDRFFAERPEGSVSTLKIQRTQQEDSAVYLCASSPSTNEQYFGPGTRLTVT.

The V gene is TRBV19, the J gene TRBJ2-3; possible D gene TRBD1, 6 bases. Germline lookup yields CDR1 LNHDA and CDR2 SQIVND (reference sequence). V shed 9 bases and J shed 2 bases, with 12 bases lying between them. The CDR3 extends over 13 amino acids. The CDR3 here is CASERDTTDTQYF. CDR3 sequence (DNA): TGTGCCAGCGAACGGGACACCACAGATACGCAGTATTTT.

This clone came up once. V and J are TRBV11-2 and TRBJ1-4, with 9 bases identical to TRBD1. The J segment lost 2 bases and the V segment lost 5 bases, leaving 9 bases of the junction unmatched. There are 17 residues in the CDR3. CDR1 and CDR2 (germline): SGHAT, FQNNGV. The CDR3 DNA sequence: TGTGCCAGCAGCAGGCCGGGACAGGGAGGGACTAATGAAAAACTGTTTTTT. Its translation is CASSRPGQGGTNEKLFF.

This chain joins TRBV5-1 and TRBJ2-3, with D perhaps matching TRBD1 (5 bases). CDR1 is SGHRS, CDR2 YFSETQ, per germline. The CDR3 sequence is 16 residues long. Trimming left V 5 bases short and J 0 bases short, with 16 bases between. CDR3 residues: CASREQVATSTDTQYF. In nucleotides, the CDR3 is TGCGCCAGCAGGGAACAGGTTGCCACTAGCACAGATACGCAGTATTTT.

The genes are TRBV19 and TRBJ2-1, with TRBD1 identical over 7 bases. Germline V lookup: CDR1 LNHDA, CDR2 SQIVND (reference sequence). The V gene end was trimmed by 10 bases and the J gene end by 8 bases; junction bases not matched to a gene: 11. The CDR3 is 13 amino acids. Here the CDR3 reads CATSGQVFDEQFF. DNA for the CDR3: TGTGCCACTTCAGGACAGGTTTTCGATGAGCAGTTCTTC.

The chain is built from TRBV11-3 and TRBJ2-3; D gene uncertain. This CDR3 is built from 15 residues. V was clipped by 3 bases and J by 0 bases, with 10 bases between them. The germline CDR1 and CDR2 sequences are SGHNT and YENEEA. This CDR3 reads CASSLSSGSTDTQYF. CDR3 nucleotide sequence: TGTGCCAGCAGCTTGAGTAGTGGAAGCACAGATACGCAGTATTTT. Supplemented by reference TRBV11-3 and TRBJ2-3, the full variable domain reads EAGVVQSPRYKIIEKKQPVAFWCNPISGHNTLYWYLQNLGQGPELLIRYENEEAVDDSQLPKDRFSAERLKGVDSTLKIQPAELGDSAVYLCASSLSSGSTDTQYFGPGTRLTVL.

This clone came up a few times. The chain links TRBV9 to TRBJ2-2, with 7 bases matching TRBD1. The CDR3 loop spans 16 amino acids. J was trimmed by 5 bases and V by 4 bases; bases with no gene match: 11. The germline gives CDR1 SGDLS, CDR2 YYNGEE. The CDR3 nucleotides are TGTGCCAGCAGCTTCACAACAGGGGATAGGACCGGGGAGCTGTTTTTT. This codes for CASSFTTGDRTGELFF. Looking up the rest from reference TRBV9 and TRBJ2-2 gives the full variable domain: DSGVTQTPKHLITATGQRVTLRCSPRSGDLSVYWYQQSLDQGLQFLIQYYNGEERAKGNILERFSAQQFPDLHSELNLSSLELGDSALYFCASSFTTGDRTGELFFGEGSRLTVL.